Below are 18 T cell receptor beta chains sequenced from a single sample in a study of blood T cell repertoires in COVID-19. Sequenced by immunoSEQ multiplex PCR; TCRdb stores in-frame clones only, minus some. Among around 160,000 clones listed, roughly four fifths were seen once. Sequencing was done on a sample of peripheral blood. Source of these receptors: a human donor with acute or convalescent COVID-19. The donor label of this sample is uncertain.

This clone was found once. The rearrangement joins TRBV28 to TRBJ1-1, with D perhaps matching TRBD1 (5 bases). The germline V gene has CDR1 MDHEN and CDR2 SYDVKM. The CDR3 length is 15 residues. Trimming removed 4 bases at V and 3 bases at J, with 15 bases between. This CDR3 is CASSYLGAGDTEAFF. The CDR3 DNA follows: TGTGCCAGCAGTTACCTCGGGGCGGGAGACACTGAAGCTTTCTTT.

The V and J genes are TRBV30 and TRBJ2-2; perhaps TRBD1 as D (6 bases). The CDR3 spans 13 residues. The V gene's germline CDR1 is GTSNPN and CDR2 SVGIG (reference sequence). V dropped 2 bases and J dropped 7 bases, with 11 bases sitting between them. CDR3 sequence: CAWSFTGIGELFF. CDR3 sequence (DNA): TGTGCCTGGAGTTTTACAGGGATCGGGGAGCTGTTTTTT. Full variable domain (remainder filled in from reference TRBV30 and TRBJ2-2): SQTIHQWPATLVQPVGSPLSLECTVEGTSNPNLYWYRQAAGRGLQLLFYSVGIGQISSEVPQNLSASRPQDRQFILSSKKLLLSDSGFYLCAWSFTGIGELFFGEGSRLTVL.

The V and J genes are TRBV2 and TRBJ1-2; D perhaps matches TRBD1 (5 bases). The V end lost 5 bases, the J end lost 0 bases, and 16 bases lay between the germline ends. The germline V gene has CDR1 SNHLY and CDR2 FYNNEI. The CDR3 has 16 amino acids. The CDR3 nucleotides are TGTGCCAGCAGTCGGGGGTTGGCAGGGACTAACTATGGCTACACCTTC. This gives the protein CASSRGLAGTNYGYTF.

About this clone itself: At the DNA level, this CDR3 is encoded by other sequences in the same sample as well. The chain uses TRBV4-1 and TRBJ1-2; possible D gene TRBD1, 5 bases. V dropped 0 bases and J dropped 2 bases, with 7 bases sitting between them. The CDR3 spans 14 residues. Germline V gene data show CDR1 as MGHRA and CDR2 as YSYEKL. CDR3 sequence (DNA): TGCGCCAGCAGCCAAGACAACAGGAACTATGGCTACACCTTC. Protein product: CASSQDNRNYGYTF.

V and J are TRBV30 and TRBJ1-5; D is perhaps TRBD1 (5 bases). This CDR3 is 13 amino acids long. The germline V gene has CDR1 GTSNPN and CDR2 SVGIG (reference sequence). Trimming took 2 bases from V and 7 from J, leaving 12 bases between them. The CDR3 spells CAWSTQGRQPQHF. DNA for the CDR3: TGTGCCTGGAGTACCCAGGGTCGACAGCCCCAGCATTTT.

This chain connects TRBV29-1 to TRBJ1-1, with TRBD1 as a possible D gene (5 bases). The CDR3 runs 11 residues. Germline V lookup: CDR1 SQVTM, CDR2 ANQGSEA. CDR3 in amino acids: CSSGVGTEAFF. The CDR3 nucleotides read TGCAGTTCGGGGGTGGGCACTGAAGCTTTCTTT.

This sequence joins TRBV5-1 and TRBJ1-1; weak D call: TRBD1 (5 bases). The V and J ends lost 4 bases and 1 base respectively, with 14 bases between them. This CDR3 is built from 15 residues. In germline, CDR1 is SGHRS, CDR2 YFSETQ. The CDR3: CASSPDRVRNTEAFF. The CDR3 DNA is TGCGCCAGCAGCCCCGACAGAGTAAGGAACACTGAAGCTTTCTTT.

The chain recombines TRBV5-5 with TRBJ2-3; 8 bases fit TRBD2. CDR1 is SGHKS and CDR2 is YYEKEE in the germline V gene (reference sequence). The CDR3 totals 16 residues. V lost 0 bases, J lost 3 bases, and 6 bases stayed unmatched. CDR3: CASSLGARLATDTQYF. DNA for the CDR3: TGTGCCAGCAGCTTGGGGGCGAGACTAGCGACAGATACGCAGTATTTT.

V gene TRBV6-6 combines with J gene TRBJ1-1; D is ambiguous. In germline, CDR1 is MNHNY, CDR2 SVGAGI (reference sequence). The CDR3 loop spans 10 amino acids. V was clipped by 8 bases and J by 5 bases, with 6 bases between them. The CDR3 sequence: CASEGTEAFF. The CDR3 region has the DNA TGTGCCAGCGAGGGAACTGAAGCTTTCTTT.

The CDR3: CASSLGTGNSYEQYF. DNA for the CDR3: TGCGCCAGCAGCTTGGGGACAGGGAACTCCTACGAGCAGTACTTC. The gene calls are TRBV5-1 and TRBJ2-7, with 8 bases identical to TRBD1. V lost 0 bases to trimming and J lost 0 bases; unmatched junction nucleotides: 2. Germline CDR1 and CDR2: SGHRS and YFSETQ. The CDR3 loop spans 15 amino acids.

The gene calls are TRBV5-1 and TRBJ2-3; TRBD2 agrees at 8 bases. This CDR3 comprises 19 residues. Germline V lookup: CDR1 SGHRS, CDR2 YFSETQ. Unmatched junction bases numbered 13, after V lost 0 bases and J lost 1 base. CDR3 in DNA: TGCGCCAGCAGCTTGGATAAGAGGTTAGCGGGGTGGGGCACAGATACGCAGTATTTT. This gives the protein CASSLDKRLAGWGTDTQYF.

The genes are TRBV6-2 or TRBV6-3 and TRBJ1-1, with D uncertain. The V gene lost 7 bases and the J gene lost 7 bases, with 22 bases spanning the gap. The CDR3 totals 15 residues. CDR1 is MNHEY and CDR2 is SVGEGT in the germline V gene. CDR3 residues: CASIPILRPGGEAFF. The CDR3 DNA follows: TGTGCCAGCATCCCAATACTCAGACCGGGAGGTGAAGCTTTCTTT.

The V gene is TRBV7-9, the J gene TRBJ2-3, with TRBD1 as a possible D gene (6 bases). The V and J ends lost 3 bases and 8 bases respectively, with 15 bases between them. There are 14 residues in the CDR3. CDR1 is SEHNR and CDR2 is FQNEAQ in the germline V gene (reference sequence). The CDR3 DNA is TGTGCCAGCAGCTTCCCGGCAGGGGATGGTACGCAGTATTTT. Translated: CASSFPAGDGTQYF.

The chain couples TRBV7-8 to TRBJ1-5, with D hard to call. The germline V gene encodes CDR1 SGHVS and CDR2 FQNEAQ. V shed 4 bases and J shed 0 bases, with 10 bases lying between them. The CDR3 extends over 15 amino acids. CDR3 region: CASSSWPISNQPQHF. CDR3 coding DNA: TGTGCCAGCAGCTCTTGGCCAATTAGCAATCAGCCCCAGCATTTT.

V and J are TRBV30 and TRBJ1-2, with a tentative D call TRBD1 (6 bases). The germline CDR1 and CDR2 sequences are GTSNPN and SVGIG (reference sequence). Deletions cut 0 bases from V and 6 bases from J, with 14 bases between. CDR3 length: 14 residues. CDR3 coding DNA: TGTGCCTGGAGTGTAAGGCGGGCAGGGGATGGCTACACCTTC. It encodes CAWSVRRAGDGYTF.

This sequence joins TRBV5-1 and TRBJ1-4; D might be TRBD1 (6 bases). The V end lost 2 bases, the J end lost 4 bases, and 15 bases lay between the germline ends. Germline V gene lookup returns CDR1 SGHRS and CDR2 YFSETQ. The CDR3 extends over 16 amino acids. CDR3 region: CASSLSGGADNEKLFF. The CDR3 DNA follows: TGCGCCAGCAGCTTAAGTGGGGGGGCTGATAATGAAAAACTGTTTTTT.

The chain uses TRBV6-1 and TRBJ2-4; D is unclear. The CDR3 sequence is 16 residues long. V was clipped by 0 bases and J by 0 bases, with 9 bases between them. Germline values: CDR1 MNHNS, CDR2 SASEGT. CDR3 region: CASSEALKLAKNIQYF. CDR3 bases: TGTGCCAGCAGTGAAGCGCTTAAACTAGCCAAAAACATTCAGTACTTC.

This chain links TRBV7-2 with TRBJ1-3, with D perhaps matching TRBD1 (6 bases). CDR1 is SGHTA, CDR2 FQGNSA, per germline. Between the trimmed V and J ends, which lost 1 base and 3 bases, there was a span of 10 bases. This CDR3 has 15 amino acids. The CDR3 DNA reads as TGTGCCAGCAGCTTAGTACCAGGGGTTGGAAACACCATATATTTT. Protein product: CASSLVPGVGNTIYF.